A selection of T cell receptor beta chains follows, all from one sample in a study of siplizumab effects on memory and regulatory T cells. TCRdb's copy holds only in-frame clones and misses some; the assay was immunoSEQ multiplex PCR. Of some 100,000 clones detected, 94% appear once; the ten largest clones hold approximately 1.3%. Sequences were obtained from non-Treg CD4+ T cells sorted from blood. These receptors all come from a human donor in good health. Both conserved end residues are part of each CDR3. A D gene is named only where the DNA matches it firmly. For some rows the clone size is stated as once, few or many, or as a class when expanded; others skip it.

D | J | size | V | DNA | CDR3
- | TRBJ1-4 | - | TRBV15 | TGTGCCACCAGCAGGGATCGGAAGGCAACTAATGAAAAACTGTTTTTT | CATSRDRKATNEKLFF
TRBD1 | TRBJ1-5 | - | TRBV5-6 | TGTGCCAGCAGCTCCACAGGGGGCTTGAATCAGCCCCAGCATTTT | CASSSTGGLNQPQHF
- | TRBJ1-1 | - | TRBV29-1 | TGCAGCGTTGAATATGGCACAAACACTGAAGCTTTCTTT | CSVEYGTNTEAFF
- | TRBJ1-4 | - | TRBV19 | TGTGCCAGTAGTATAAGGGGACAAGTCAATGAAAAACTGTTTTTT | CASSIRGQVNEKLFF
TRBD2 | TRBJ2-7 | - | TRBV5-1 | TGCGCCAGCAGCTGGGGGACTAGCGGGACGTACGAGCAGTACTTC | CASSWGTSGTYEQYF
- | TRBJ2-7 | - | TRBV27 | TGTGCCAGCAGTTTATCAGGGTGGGGTTCCTACGAGCAGTACTTC | CASSLSGWGSYEQYF
- | TRBJ2-3 | once | TRBV5-1 | TGCGCCAGCAGCTTAGGGGGAGGGATAAAAGATACGCAGTATTTT | CASSLGGGIKDTQYF
TRBD2 | TRBJ2-2 | - | TRBV19 | TGTGCCAGTAGTAGATTAGCGGGAGTTGGTACCGGGGAGCTGTTTTTT | CASSRLAGVGTGELFF
TRBD1 | TRBJ1-1 | - | TRBV2 | TGTGCCAGCAGTGAACAGGGGGGCAACACTGAAGCTTTCTTT | CASSEQGGNTEAFF
- | TRBJ2-5 | - | TRBV15 | TGTGCCACCAGCAGGGCCCTTTTCGGCGAGACCCAGTACTTC | CATSRALFGETQYF
- | TRBJ1-5 | - | TRBV28 | TGTGCCAGCAGTTGGGGGACTAATCAGCCCCAGCATTTT | CASSWGTNQPQHF
- | TRBJ2-5 | - | TRBV11-3 | TGTGCCAGCAGCCGGGGGCCCCAAGAGACCCAGTACTTC | CASSRGPQETQYF
- | TRBJ1-1 | - | TRBV19 | TGTGCCAGTAGTATTGACAGGTTGAACACTGAAGCTTTCTTT | CASSIDRLNTEAFF
- | TRBJ1-4 | - | TRBV27 | TGTGCCAGCAGAACGTATAGGAATGAAAAACTGTTTTTT | CASRTYRNEKLFF
TRBD2 | TRBJ2-7 | - | TRBV14 | TGTGCCAGCAGCCACTGGGACTACTACGAGCAGTACTTC | CASSHWDYYEQYF
TRBD1 | TRBJ2-7 | - | TRBV18 | TGTGCCAGCTCACCACCAGATTCGACAGGGACCCCGGTAGAGCAGTACTTC | CASSPPDSTGTPVEQYF
TRBD1 | TRBJ1-2 | - | TRBV25-1 | TGTGCCAGCAGTGCTAGACAGGGCTCTGGCTACACCTTC | CASSARQGSGYTF
- | TRBJ2-3 | - | TRBV19 | TGTGCCAGTAGTATGGGGCGTACAGATACGCAGTATTTT | CASSMGRTDTQYF
TRBD2 | TRBJ2-7 | - | TRBV9 | TGTGCCAGCAGCGTAGCCTCAGCGGGAGTAGGGGAGCAGTACTTC | CASSVASAGVGEQYF
TRBD1 | TRBJ1-1 | - | TRBV19 | TGTGCCAGTAGTTCTCACCTCCGGACAGGGGTGAACACTGAAGCTTTCTTT | CASSSHLRTGVNTEAFF
- | TRBJ1-3 | - | TRBV9 | TGTGCCAGCAGCGTAGAAGGAAACACCATATATTTT | CASSVEGNTIYF
TRBD1 | TRBJ2-5 | - | TRBV25-1 | TGTGCCAGCAGTGAATTCTCGGCAGGGGGCGCGGAGACCCAGTACTTC | CASSEFSAGGAETQYF
- | TRBJ1-1 | - | TRBV6-5 | TGTGCCAGCAGTTACTCGGACCACCGGAACACTGAAGCTTTCTTT | CASSYSDHRNTEAFF
- | TRBJ1-5 | - | TRBV7-9 | TGTGCCAGCAGCCCTGGAGGGCAGGGAGGCAATCAGCCCCAGCATTTT | CASSPGGQGGNQPQHF
TRBD1 | TRBJ1-5 | - | TRBV29-1 | TGCAGCGTTGGGGACAGGGGACCCCATCAGCCCCAGCATTTT | CSVGDRGPHQPQHF
- | TRBJ2-3 | - | TRBV28 | TGTGCCAGCAGTTGGACCTTCACAGATACGCAGTATTTT | CASSWTFTDTQYF
- | TRBJ1-5 | once | TRBV5-6 | TGTGCCAGCAGCTTTCGGGGGGGGAGCAATCAGCCCCAGCATTTT | CASSFRGGSNQPQHF
- | TRBJ1-3 | - | TRBV18 | TGTGCCAGCTCACCAGCAGGGCTCGGCGGAAACACCATATATTTT | CASSPAGLGGNTIYF
TRBD2 | TRBJ2-5 | few | TRBV5-6 | TGTGCCAGCAGCTTTGGGCTAGCGGGTGCTCAAGAGACCCAGTACTTC | CASSFGLAGAQETQYF
- | TRBJ2-3 | - | TRBV21-1 | TGTGCCAGCAGCAGAGATCGACAGACAAGCACAGATACGCAGTATTTT | CASSRDRQTSTDTQYF
TRBD2 | TRBJ2-5 | - | TRBV7-2 | TGTGCCAGCAGCTCTCTAGCGGGAGCCCAAGAGACCCAGTACTTC | CASSSLAGAQETQYF
- | TRBJ2-5 | once | TRBV5-8 | TGTGCCAGCAGCCACTCTTGGGGAGCTAGTCTAGAGACCCAGTACTTC | CASSHSWGASLETQYF